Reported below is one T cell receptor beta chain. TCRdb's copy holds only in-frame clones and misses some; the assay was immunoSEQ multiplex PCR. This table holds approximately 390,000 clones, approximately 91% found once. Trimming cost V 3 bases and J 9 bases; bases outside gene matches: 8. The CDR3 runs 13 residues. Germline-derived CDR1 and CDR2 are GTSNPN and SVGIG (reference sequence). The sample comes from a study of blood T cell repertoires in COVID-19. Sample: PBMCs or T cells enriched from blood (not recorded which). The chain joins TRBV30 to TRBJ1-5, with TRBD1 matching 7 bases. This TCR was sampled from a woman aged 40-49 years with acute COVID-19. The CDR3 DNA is TGTGCCTGGAGCCGACAGGGCCTATCGCCCCAGCATTTT. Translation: CAWSRQGLSPQHF.